The 28 T cell receptor beta chains below come from one sample, sequenced in a study of OX40 agonist ivuxolimab in advanced cancers. TCRdb keeps only in-frame clones here, not all; method: immunoSEQ multiplex PCR. The sample consists of some 65,000 clones, roughly 87% of them appearing once. The material sequenced was CD4+ or CD8+ T cells sorted from blood, taken in a trial of the OX40 agonist ivuxolimab. The source of these receptors is an adult with an advanced solid tumor such as melanoma, head and neck, liver or kidney cancer.

V usage is TRBV20-1 and J usage is TRBJ2-1; TRBD1 might be the D (5 bases). V shed 5 bases and J shed 7 bases, with 9 bases lying between them. Germline CDR1 DFQATT, CDR2 SNEGSKA (reference sequence). The CDR3 sequence is 11 residues long. The CDR3 DNA sequence: TGCAGTGCTCCAAGGGGTAATGAGCAGTTCTTC. Protein product: CSAPRGNEQFF.

The rearrangement links TRBV7-3 to TRBJ2-7, with D possibly being TRBD1 (6 bases). This CDR3 has 15 amino acids. CDR1 and CDR2 (germline): SGHTA, FQGTGA. The germline V and J ends were trimmed by 3 bases and 0 bases, with 12 bases remaining between them. In DNA form, the CDR3 reads TGTGCCAGCAGCTTTGGGGGCGCAAGCTCCTACGAGCAGTACTTC. This codes for CASSFGGASSYEQYF.

The rearrangement joins TRBV21-1 to TRBJ1-5. TRBV21-1 is a pseudogene segment. The CDR3 sequence is 15 residues long. The CDR3 loop reads CASSKARPVCLPQHF. In DNA form, the CDR3 reads TGTGCCAGCAGCAAAGCAAGACCGGTTTGTCTGCCCCAGCATTTT.

This clone was detected only a few times. This sequence joins TRBV2 and TRBJ1-5; D is unresolved. CDR1 and CDR2 (germline): SNHLY, FYNNEI. V lost 7 bases to trimming and J lost 5 bases, with 15 bases between them. The CDR3 extends over 14 amino acids. The CDR3 loop reads CASNAGHTYQPQHF. The CDR3 DNA is TGTGCCAGCAACGCCGGGCACACCTATCAGCCCCAGCATTTT.

The chain uses TRBV18 and TRBJ1-1; 7 bases are shared with TRBD1. This CDR3 contains 14 residues. V lost 4 bases and J lost 1; bases outside the gene matches: 3. Germline V CDR1 and CDR2: KGHSH, LQKENI. The CDR3 DNA sequence: TGTGCCAGCTCACTAAACAGGGGGAACACTGAAGCTTTCTTT. Translation: CASSLNRGNTEAFF.

V is TRBV10-3 and J is TRBJ2-7; D call uncertain. The CDR3 extends over 13 amino acids. Germline assignment: CDR1 ENHRY and CDR2 SYGVKD. Trimming left V 2 bases short and J 5 bases short, with 10 bases between. The CDR3 is CAISEGVRDEQYF. The CDR3 nucleotides read TGTGCCATCAGTGAGGGCGTCCGGGACGAGCAGTACTTC.

This clone has only a few counts. This chain connects TRBV14 to TRBJ1-1; weak D call: TRBD1 (6 bases). In germline, CDR1 is SGHDN, CDR2 FVKESK. Trimming removed 0 bases from V and 0 bases from J, with 11 bases in between. CDR3 length: 16 amino acids. The CDR3 spells CASSQDGQRMNTEAFF. CDR3 bases: TGTGCCAGCAGCCAAGATGGACAGAGGATGAACACTGAAGCTTTCTTT.

In regard to this clone: This sample also contains other DNA sequences that code for the same CDR3. The V gene is TRBV5-1, the J gene TRBJ2-2; 14 bases are a match to TRBD2. With 5 bases clipped from V and 4 bases from J, the junction kept 1 base outside the gene matches. This CDR3 has 15 residues. Germline V gene sequence: CDR1 SGHRS, CDR2 YFSETQ. The CDR3 bases are TGCGCCAGCAGGACTAGCGGGGGGGGCACCGGGGAGCTGTTTTTT. It codes for CASRTSGGGTGELFF.

This chain links TRBV7-2 with TRBJ1-1; unclear D gene. The V end lost 0 bases, the J end lost 0 bases, and 8 bases lay between the germline ends. The germline V gene encodes CDR1 SGHTA and CDR2 FQGNSA. The length of the CDR3 is 15 residues. The CDR3 sequence is CASSLAANMNTEAFF. CDR3 nucleotide sequence: TGTGCCAGCAGCTTAGCAGCCAATATGAACACTGAAGCTTTCTTT.

The rearrangement uses TRBV5-5 and TRBJ1-1; TRBD1 agrees at 9 bases. Trimming took 5 bases from V and 5 from J; bases not matched to a gene: 10. The germline gives CDR1 SGHKS, CDR2 YYEKEE (reference sequence). The CDR3 totals 15 residues. The CDR3 DNA sequence: TGTGCCAGCAGTCGATCAACAGGGGGCTATACTGAAGCTTTCTTT. Translation: CASSRSTGGYTEAFF.

V gene TRBV28 combines with J gene TRBJ2-6, with D possibly being TRBD1 (5 bases). The CDR3 spans 16 residues. Per germline, CDR1 MDHEN and CDR2 SYDVKM. V gave up 6 bases and J gave up 0 bases, with 12 bases separating them. The CDR3 spells CASRSQGRSGANVLTF. The DNA for the CDR3 is TGTGCCAGCAGGTCCCAGGGTCGCTCTGGGGCCAACGTCCTGACTTTC.

The rearrangement uses TRBV4-2 and TRBJ2-1; D unresolved. Germline CDR1 is LGHNA and CDR2 is YNFKEQ. V lost 0 bases, J lost 7 bases, and 10 bases lay in between. This CDR3 spans 14 amino acids. The CDR3 bases are TGTGCCAGCAGCCAAGAAACGACTCCGAATGAGCAGTTCTTC. It specifies CASSQETTPNEQFF.

The chain recombines TRBV2 with TRBJ2-7; possibly TRBD2 for D (6 bases). V lost 8 bases and J 7 bases, leaving 24 bases between the germline ends. This CDR3 comprises 15 residues. Per germline, CDR1 SNHLY and CDR2 FYNNEI. For the CDR3, the DNA is TGTGCCAGCTTAGCGATAGCGAGCGACCGGGGGGAGCAGTACTTC. This sequence encodes CASLAIASDRGEQYF.

The count of this clone is one. This chain joins TRBV18 and TRBJ2-7, with D perhaps matching TRBD1 or TRBD2 (5 bases each). V was shortened by 1 base and J by 0 bases, with 10 bases between the two germline ends. Germline V gene lookup returns CDR1 KGHSH and CDR2 LQKENI. This CDR3 contains 15 residues. CDR3: CASSPLGDPSYEQYF. DNA of the CDR3: TGTGCCAGCTCACCACTGGGGGATCCCTCCTACGAGCAGTACTTC.

The chain links TRBV29-1 to TRBJ2-7; 8 bases are a match to TRBD1. The J segment lost 0 bases and the V segment lost 5 bases, leaving 12 bases of the junction unmatched. Germline CDR1 is SQVTM and CDR2 is ANQGSEA. This CDR3 is 16 amino acids long. CDR3 sequence reads: CSVLRTKGQVSYEQYF. CDR3 DNA sequence: TGCAGCGTTTTACGAACGAAGGGACAGGTCTCCTACGAGCAGTACTTC.

The rearrangement links TRBV15 to TRBJ1-5; D might be TRBD1 (5 bases). The CDR3 contains 17 residues. Per germline, CDR1 LNHNV and CDR2 YYDKDF (reference sequence). V dropped 1 base and J dropped 3 bases, with 16 bases sitting between them. This CDR3 reads CATSRVLGGATNQPQHF. CDR3 DNA: TGTGCCACCAGCAGAGTTTTGGGCGGGGCTACCAATCAGCCCCAGCATTTT. Full variable domain (remainder filled in from reference TRBV15 and TRBJ1-5): DAMVIQNPRYQVTQFGKPVTLSCSQTLNHNVMYWYQQKSSQAPKLLFHYYDKDFNNEADTPDNFQSRRPNTSFCFLDIRSPGLGDTAMYLCATSRVLGGATNQPQHFGDGTRLSIL.

This chain links TRBV5-5 with TRBJ1-4; D is unresolved. This CDR3 region has 13 residues. Per germline, CDR1 SGHKS and CDR2 YYEKEE (reference sequence). The V gene lost 5 bases and the J gene lost 5 bases, with 10 bases spanning the gap. This CDR3 is CASSRGGNEKLFF. The CDR3 bases are TGTGCCAGCAGTCGCGGAGGGAATGAAAAACTGTTTTTT.

This chain connects TRBV18 to TRBJ1-1; 7 bases match TRBD1. This CDR3 region has 14 residues. Trimming took 3 bases from V and 0 from J; bases not matched to a gene: 1. Per germline, CDR1 KGHSH and CDR2 LQKENI. The chain's CDR3 is CASSPGTVNTEAFF. For the CDR3, the DNA is TGTGCCAGCTCACCCGGGACAGTGAACACTGAAGCTTTCTTT.

This clone was seen once. This chain links TRBV19 with TRBJ1-1; 10 bases fit TRBD1. The germline gives CDR1 LNHDA, CDR2 SQIVND (reference sequence). The junction had 9 bases not matched to a gene; V was cut back by 10 bases and J by 4 bases. The CDR3 is made up of 14 amino acids. CDR3 region: CATATGGFGTEAFF. CDR3 DNA: TGTGCCACTGCGACAGGGGGCTTCGGCACTGAAGCTTTCTTT.

This clone was seen a single time. The V call is TRBV28, the J call TRBJ1-1, with D perhaps TRBD1 (6 bases). Trimming removed 5 bases at V and 0 bases at J, with 19 bases between. Germline loops: CDR1 MDHEN, CDR2 SYDVKM. The CDR3 runs 17 residues. The DNA for the CDR3 is TGTGCCAGCAGTACACCGCAGGGGCTCACATTGAACACTGAAGCTTTCTTT. This translates into CASSTPQGLTLNTEAFF.

This clone was detected a few times. This chain links TRBV5-4 with TRBJ2-5, with 8 bases matching TRBD1. V gave up 2 bases and J gave up 3 bases; unmatched junction bases: 3. Looked up from germline, CDR1 is SGHNT and CDR2 is YYREEE (reference sequence). This CDR3 has 14 amino acids. The CDR3 DNA is TGTGCCAGCAGCTTCAACAGGGGGAAAGAGACCCAGTACTTC. Its translation: CASSFNRGKETQYF. Full variable domain (remainder filled in from reference TRBV5-4 and TRBJ2-5): ETGVTQSPTHLIKTRGQQVTLRCSSQSGHNTVSWYQQALGQGPQFIFQYYREEENGRGNFPPRFSGLQFPNYSSELNVNALELDDSALYLCASSFNRGKETQYFGPGTRLLVL.

The CDR3 region has the DNA TGTGCCAGCAGCGTAGGTTCAGGGGGGTATGGCACTGAAGCTTTCTTT. This gives the protein CASSVGSGGYGTEAFF. The chain combines TRBV9 with TRBJ1-1, with TRBD1 matching 7 bases. The CDR3 spans 16 residues. The V gene end was trimmed by 0 bases and the J gene end by 4 bases; junction bases not matched to a gene: 9. Germline V gene data show CDR1 as SGDLS and CDR2 as YYNGEE.

The V gene is TRBV6-5, the J gene TRBJ1-3; D gene unclear. Germline V gene data show CDR1 as MNHEY and CDR2 as SVGAGI. Trimming pared 4 bases from V and 3 bases from J, leaving 4 bases between. The CDR3 totals 12 residues. CDR3: CASSSLGNTIYF. The CDR3 coding sequence is TGTGCCAGCAGTTCTCTTGGAAACACCATATATTTT.

The V gene is TRBV5-4, the J gene TRBJ2-1; 7 bases match TRBD2. J was trimmed by 1 base and V by 1 base; bases with no gene match: 2. The length of the CDR3 is 15 residues. Germline CDR1 reads SGHNT; CDR2 reads YYREEE (reference sequence). The CDR3 DNA follows: TGTGCCAGCAGCTTGAAAGCGGGATCCTACAATGAGCAGTTCTTC. Amino acids: CASSLKAGSYNEQFF.

The chain combines TRBV28 with TRBJ1-5; 8 bases line up with TRBD1. The CDR3 runs 17 residues. V lost 1 base and J lost 5; bases outside the gene matches: 10. Looked up from germline, CDR1 is MDHEN and CDR2 is SYDVKM. The CDR3 nucleotides read TGTGCCAGCAGTTTATCCCAGGGGGCGACGAATTATCAGCCCCAGCATTTT. Amino acid sequence: CASSLSQGATNYQPQHF.

The genes are TRBV4-1 and TRBJ2-7; possibly TRBD1 or TRBD2 for D (5 bases each). CDR3 length: 16 amino acids. V was trimmed by 1 base and J by 3 bases, leaving 16 bases between them. Germline lookup yields CDR1 MGHRA and CDR2 YSYEKL. CDR3 coding DNA: TGCGCCAGCAGCCAAGGGGGTGGGGGAACCAGCTACGAGCAGTACTTC. Translation: CASSQGGGGTSYEQYF.

CDR3 DNA sequence: TGTGCCAGCAGCTTAGTTGGGACAGCGGAGCAGTACTTC. This sequence encodes CASSLVGTAEQYF. V is TRBV7-3 and J is TRBJ2-7, with TRBD1 matching 7 bases. The CDR3 covers 13 residues. The V segment lost 2 bases and the J segment 7 bases; nucleotides outside the gene matches: 5. Germline-derived CDR1 and CDR2 are SGHTA and FQGTGA.

V is TRBV6-6 and J is TRBJ2-3, with 9 bases matching TRBD2. Germline V gene data show CDR1 as MNHNY and CDR2 as SVGAGI (reference sequence). This CDR3 comprises 16 residues. J lost 3 bases, V lost 8 bases, and 12 bases had no gene match. The CDR3 is CASGDGSGRWTDTQYF. The DNA for the CDR3 is TGTGCCAGCGGGGATGGGAGCGGGAGGTGGACAGATACGCAGTATTTT.